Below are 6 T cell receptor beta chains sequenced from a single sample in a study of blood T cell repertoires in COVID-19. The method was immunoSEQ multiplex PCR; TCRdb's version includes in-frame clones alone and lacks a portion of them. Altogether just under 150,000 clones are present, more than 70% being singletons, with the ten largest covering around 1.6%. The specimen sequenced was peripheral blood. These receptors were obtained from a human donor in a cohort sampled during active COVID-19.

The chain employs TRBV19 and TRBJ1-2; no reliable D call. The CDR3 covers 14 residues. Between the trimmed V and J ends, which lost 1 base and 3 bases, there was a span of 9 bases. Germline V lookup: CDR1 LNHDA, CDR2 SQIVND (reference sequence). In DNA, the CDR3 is TGTGCCAGTAGTATAGTGGAGGAGGACTATGGCTACACCTTC. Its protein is CASSIVEEDYGYTF.

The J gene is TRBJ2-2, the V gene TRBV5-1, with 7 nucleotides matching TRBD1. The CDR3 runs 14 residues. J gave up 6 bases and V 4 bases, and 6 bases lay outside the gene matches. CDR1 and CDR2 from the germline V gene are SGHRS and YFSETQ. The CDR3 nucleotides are TGCGCCAGCAGCCCCGGGACAGCCCCCGGGGAGCTGTTTTTT. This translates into CASSPGTAPGELFF.

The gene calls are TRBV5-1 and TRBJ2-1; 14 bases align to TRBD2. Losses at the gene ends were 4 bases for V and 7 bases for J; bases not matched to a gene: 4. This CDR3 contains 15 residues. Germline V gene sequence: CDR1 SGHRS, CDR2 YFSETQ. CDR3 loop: CASSPGLAGDNEQFF. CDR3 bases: TGCGCCAGCAGCCCGGGACTAGCGGGGGATAATGAGCAGTTCTTC.

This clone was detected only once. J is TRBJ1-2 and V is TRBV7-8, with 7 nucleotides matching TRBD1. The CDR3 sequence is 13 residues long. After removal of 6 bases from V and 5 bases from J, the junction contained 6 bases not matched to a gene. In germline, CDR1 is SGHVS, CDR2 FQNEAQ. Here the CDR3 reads CASRPGTEYGYTF. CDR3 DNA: TGTGCCAGCAGACCTGGGACAGAGTATGGCTACACCTTC.

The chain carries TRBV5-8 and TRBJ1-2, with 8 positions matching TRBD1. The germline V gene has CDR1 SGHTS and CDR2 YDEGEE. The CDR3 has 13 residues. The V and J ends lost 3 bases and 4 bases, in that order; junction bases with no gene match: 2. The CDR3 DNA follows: TGTGCCAGCAGCTGGACAGGGCTCTATGGCTACACCTTC. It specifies CASSWTGLYGYTF. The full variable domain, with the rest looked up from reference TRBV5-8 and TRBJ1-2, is EAGVTQSPTHLIKTRGQQATLRCSPISGHTSVYWYQQALGLGLQFLLWYDEGEERNRGNFPPRFSGRQFPNYSSELNVNALELEDSALYLCASSWTGLYGYTFGSGTRLTVV.

Written as DNA, the CDR3 is TGTGCCAGCAGTCGCGACAGGGCGAACACTGAAGCTTTCTTT. Its translation is CASSRDRANTEAFF. The chain employs TRBV25-1 and TRBJ1-1; TRBD1 matches 7 bases. CDR1 is MGHDK and CDR2 is SYGVNS in the germline V gene. The V segment lost 5 bases and the J segment 1 base; nucleotides outside the gene matches: 4. CDR3 length: 14 residues.